This T cell receptor (beta chain) is from a study of cytomegalovirus exposure and HLA in healthy donors. This CDR3 spans 16 amino acids. With 5 bases removed from V and 2 bases from J, the gap between germline ends came to 19 bases. Germline V gene sequence: CDR1 SGHVS, CDR2 FQNEAQ. Measured with immunoSEQ multiplex PCR; TCRdb has only the in-frame clones, and not every one. Of roughly 190,000 clones listed, about 89% are singletons. The sequence was obtained from a man under 40 in good health and CMV-seropositive. J is TRBJ2-7 and V is TRBV7-8; D perhaps matches TRBD1 (5 bases). Sequencing input: PBMCs. In DNA, the CDR3 is TGTGCCAGCAGCCAAAACGCCAGGGCGGCGACCTACGAGCAGTACTTC. Translation gives CASSQNARAATYEQYF.